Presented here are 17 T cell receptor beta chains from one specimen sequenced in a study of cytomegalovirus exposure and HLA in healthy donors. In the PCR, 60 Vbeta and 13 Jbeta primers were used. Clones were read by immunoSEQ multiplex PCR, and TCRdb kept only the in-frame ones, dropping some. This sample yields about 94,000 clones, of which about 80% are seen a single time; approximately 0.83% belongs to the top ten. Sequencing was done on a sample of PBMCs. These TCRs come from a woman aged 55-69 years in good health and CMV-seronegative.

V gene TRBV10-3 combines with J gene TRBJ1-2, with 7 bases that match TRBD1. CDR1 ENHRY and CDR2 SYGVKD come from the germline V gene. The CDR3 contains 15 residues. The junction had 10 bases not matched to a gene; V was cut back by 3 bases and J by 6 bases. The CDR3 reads CAISDQGESMDGYTF. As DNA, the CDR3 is TGTGCCATCAGTGACCAGGGGGAGAGTATGGATGGCTACACCTTC.

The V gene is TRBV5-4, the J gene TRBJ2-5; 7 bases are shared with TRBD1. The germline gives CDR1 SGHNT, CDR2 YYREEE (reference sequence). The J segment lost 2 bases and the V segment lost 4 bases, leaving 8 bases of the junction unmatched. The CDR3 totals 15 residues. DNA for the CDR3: TGTGCCAGCAGCCTGGTGGGACAGAAACAAGAGACCCAGTACTTC. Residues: CASSLVGQKQETQYF.

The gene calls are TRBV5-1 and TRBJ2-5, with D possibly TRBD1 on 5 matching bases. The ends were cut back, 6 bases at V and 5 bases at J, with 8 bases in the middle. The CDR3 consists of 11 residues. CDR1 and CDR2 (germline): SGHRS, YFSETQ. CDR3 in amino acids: CASNYRETQYF. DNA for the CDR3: TGCGCCAGCAACTACAGGGAGACCCAGTACTTC.

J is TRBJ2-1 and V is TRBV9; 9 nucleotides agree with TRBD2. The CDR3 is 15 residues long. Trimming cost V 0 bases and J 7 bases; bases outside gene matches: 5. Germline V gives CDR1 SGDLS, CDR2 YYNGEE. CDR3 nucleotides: TGTGCCAGCAGCGTAGTTGCGGGGGGGCCAAATGAGCAGTTCTTC. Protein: CASSVVAGGPNEQFF.

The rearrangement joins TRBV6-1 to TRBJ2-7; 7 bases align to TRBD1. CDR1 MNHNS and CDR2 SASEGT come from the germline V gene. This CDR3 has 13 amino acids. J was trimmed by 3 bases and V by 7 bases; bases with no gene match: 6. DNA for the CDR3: TGTGCCAGCAATGGCCGGGACAGCTACGAGCAGTACTTC. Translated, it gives CASNGRDSYEQYF.

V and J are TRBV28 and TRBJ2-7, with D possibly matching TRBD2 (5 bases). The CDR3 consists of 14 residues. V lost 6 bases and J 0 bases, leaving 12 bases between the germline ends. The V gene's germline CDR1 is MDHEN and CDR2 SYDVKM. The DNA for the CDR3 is TGTGCCAGCAGGATAGCGAGGAGCTCCTACGAGCAGTACTTC. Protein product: CASRIARSSYEQYF.

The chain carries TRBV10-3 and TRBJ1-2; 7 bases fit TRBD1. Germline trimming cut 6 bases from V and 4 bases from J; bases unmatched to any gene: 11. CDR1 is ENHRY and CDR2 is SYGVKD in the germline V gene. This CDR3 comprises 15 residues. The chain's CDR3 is CAISQYRDRAYGYTF. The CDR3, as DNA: TGTGCCATCAGCCAATACCGGGACAGAGCCTATGGCTACACCTTC.

This CDR3 is CASSLRGSLDEQFF. The CDR3 region has the DNA TGTGCCAGCAGTTTACGCGGGAGTTTGGATGAGCAGTTCTTC. The chain joins TRBV27 to TRBJ2-1; TRBD2 agrees at 7 bases. This CDR3 is 14 amino acids long. The V gene end was trimmed by 2 bases and the J gene end by 8 bases; junction bases not matched to a gene: 6. Germline CDR1 reads MNHEY; CDR2 reads SMNVEV (reference sequence).

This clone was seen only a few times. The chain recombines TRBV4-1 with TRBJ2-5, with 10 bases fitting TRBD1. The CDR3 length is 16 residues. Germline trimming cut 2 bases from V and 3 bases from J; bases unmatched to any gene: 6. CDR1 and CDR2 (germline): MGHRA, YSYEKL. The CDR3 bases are TGCGCCAGCAGCCAATTGGTGACAGGGGGCAAAGAGACCCAGTACTTC. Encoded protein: CASSQLVTGGKETQYF.

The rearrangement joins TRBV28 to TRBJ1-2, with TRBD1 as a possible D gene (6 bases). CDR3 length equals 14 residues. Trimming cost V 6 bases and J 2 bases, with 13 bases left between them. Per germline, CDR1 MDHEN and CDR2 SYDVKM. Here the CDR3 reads CASSAGTPNYGYTF. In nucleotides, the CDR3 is TGTGCCAGCAGCGCCGGGACACCGAACTATGGCTACACCTTC.

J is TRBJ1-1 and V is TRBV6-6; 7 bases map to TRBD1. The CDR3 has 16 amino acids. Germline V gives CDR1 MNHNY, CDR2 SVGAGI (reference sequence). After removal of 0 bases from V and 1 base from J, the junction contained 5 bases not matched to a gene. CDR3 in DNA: TGTGCCAGCAGTTACTCGGGGGACAGCCAGAACACTGAAGCTTTCTTT. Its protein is CASSYSGDSQNTEAFF.

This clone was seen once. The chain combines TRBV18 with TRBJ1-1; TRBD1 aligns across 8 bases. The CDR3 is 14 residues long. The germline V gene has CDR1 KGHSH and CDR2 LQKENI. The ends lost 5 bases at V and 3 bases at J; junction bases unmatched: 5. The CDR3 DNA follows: TGTGCCAGCTCAGGACAGGGCGGGGACACTGAAGCTTTCTTT. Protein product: CASSGQGGDTEAFF. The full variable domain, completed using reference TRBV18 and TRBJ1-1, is NAGVMQNPRHLVRRRGQEARLRCSPMKGHSHVYWYRQLPEEGLKFMVYLQKENIIDESGMPKERFSAEFPKEGPSILRIQQVVRGDSAAYFCASSGQGGDTEAFFGQGTRLTVV.

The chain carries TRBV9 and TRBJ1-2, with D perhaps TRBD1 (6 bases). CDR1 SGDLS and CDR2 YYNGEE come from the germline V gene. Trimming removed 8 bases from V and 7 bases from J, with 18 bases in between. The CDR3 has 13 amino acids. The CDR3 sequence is CASSTGHSVGYTF. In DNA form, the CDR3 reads TGTGCCAGTTCTACAGGGCACTCCGTTGGCTACACCTTC.

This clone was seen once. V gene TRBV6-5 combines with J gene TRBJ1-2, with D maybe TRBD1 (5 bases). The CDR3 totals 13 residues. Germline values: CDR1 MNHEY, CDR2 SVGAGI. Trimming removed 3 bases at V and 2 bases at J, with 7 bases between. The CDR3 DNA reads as TGTGCCAGCAGTTATTCAGGGAACTATGGCTACACCTTC. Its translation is CASSYSGNYGYTF.

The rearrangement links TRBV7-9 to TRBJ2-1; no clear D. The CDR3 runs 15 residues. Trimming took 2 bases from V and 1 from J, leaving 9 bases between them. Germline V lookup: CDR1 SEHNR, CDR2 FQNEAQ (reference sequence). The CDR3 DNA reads TGTGCCAGCAGCTTACAGCGCCATTCCTACAATGAGCAGTTCTTC. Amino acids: CASSLQRHSYNEQFF.

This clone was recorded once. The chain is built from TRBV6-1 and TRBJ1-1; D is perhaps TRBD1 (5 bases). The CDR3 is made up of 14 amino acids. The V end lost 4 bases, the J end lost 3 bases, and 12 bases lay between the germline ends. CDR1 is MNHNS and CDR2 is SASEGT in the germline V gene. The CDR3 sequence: CASSGDRRYTEAFF. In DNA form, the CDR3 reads TGTGCCAGCAGTGGCGACAGAAGGTACACTGAAGCTTTCTTT.

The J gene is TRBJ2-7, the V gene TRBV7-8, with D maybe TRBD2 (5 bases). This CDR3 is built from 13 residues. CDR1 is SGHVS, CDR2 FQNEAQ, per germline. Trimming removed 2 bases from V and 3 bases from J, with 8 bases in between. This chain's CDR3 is CASSLRESYEQYF. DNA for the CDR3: TGTGCCAGCAGCTTAAGGGAGAGCTACGAGCAGTACTTC.